The clone carrying this TCR beta chain was recorded at least ten times. The data were obtained in a study of early T cells in non-severe SARS-CoV-2 infection. The CDR3 has 14 residues. The germline gives CDR1 LGHDT, CDR2 YNNKEL (reference sequence). Trimming removed 0 bases at V and 3 bases at J, with 6 bases between. Unique molecular identifiers tagged individual cDNA molecules. A single record per CDR3 protein comes from TCRdb applying MiXCR to the 5' RACE reads. Found here are fewer than 65,000 distinct CDR3 sequences, about 9.4% of them singletons; the top ten hold roughly 4.8%. The sequence was obtained from an adult who was a healthcare worker with PCR-confirmed SARS-CoV-2 infection or an uninfected control (not recorded which). Sequencing was performed on whole blood. The rearrangement joins TRBV3-1 to TRBJ2-4; TRBD1 might be the D (5 bases). The CDR3 is CASSQEGDKNIQYF. In nucleotides, the CDR3 is TGTGCCAGCAGCCAAGAAGGGGACAAAAACATTCAGTACTTC.